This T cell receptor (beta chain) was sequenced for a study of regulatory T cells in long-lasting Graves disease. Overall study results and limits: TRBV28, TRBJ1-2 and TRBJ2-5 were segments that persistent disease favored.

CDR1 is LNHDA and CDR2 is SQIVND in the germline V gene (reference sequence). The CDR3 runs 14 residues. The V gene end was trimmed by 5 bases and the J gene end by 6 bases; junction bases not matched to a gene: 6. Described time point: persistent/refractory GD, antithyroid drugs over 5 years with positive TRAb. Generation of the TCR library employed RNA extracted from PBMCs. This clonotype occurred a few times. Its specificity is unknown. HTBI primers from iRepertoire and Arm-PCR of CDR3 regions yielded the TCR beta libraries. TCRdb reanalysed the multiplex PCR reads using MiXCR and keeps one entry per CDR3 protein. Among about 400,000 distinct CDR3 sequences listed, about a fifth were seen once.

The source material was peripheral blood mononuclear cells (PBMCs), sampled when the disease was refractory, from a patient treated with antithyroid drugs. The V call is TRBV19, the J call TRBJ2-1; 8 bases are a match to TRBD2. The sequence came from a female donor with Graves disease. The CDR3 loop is CASSASGLFNEQFF. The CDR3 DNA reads TGTGCCAGTAGTGCTAGCGGGCTCTTCAATGAGCAGTTCTTC. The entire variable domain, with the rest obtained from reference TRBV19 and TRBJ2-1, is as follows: DGGITQSPKYLFRKEGQNVTLSCEQNLNHDAMYWYRQDPGQGLRLIYYSQIVNDFQKGDIAEGYSVSREKKESFPLTVTSAQKNPTAFYLCASSASGLFNEQFFGPGTRLTVL.